This T cell receptor (beta chain) appears in the sequencing data of a study of blood T cell repertoires in COVID-19. Study as a whole: T cells, B-cell-depleted T cells, or PBMCs supplied cDNA or gDNA.

The CDR3 has 13 amino acids. V gave up 2 bases and J gave up 4 bases; unmatched junction bases: 1. CDR1 and CDR2 (germline): MNHEY, SVGEGT. This clone has just one count. Some clones are missing from TCRdb's copy, which holds only in-frame ones; the method was immunoSEQ multiplex PCR. In the table there are fewer than 200,000 clones, 82% of which are singletons. This TCR came from a woman aged 55 to 70 with acute COVID-19. Material: PBMCs or T cells enriched from blood (not recorded which). The chain has TRBV6-2 or TRBV6-3 and TRBJ1-1, with 7 bases lining up with TRBD1. CDR3 protein: CASSYRGPTEAFF. In nucleotides, the CDR3 is TGTGCCAGCAGTTACAGGGGGCCCACTGAAGCTTTCTTT.